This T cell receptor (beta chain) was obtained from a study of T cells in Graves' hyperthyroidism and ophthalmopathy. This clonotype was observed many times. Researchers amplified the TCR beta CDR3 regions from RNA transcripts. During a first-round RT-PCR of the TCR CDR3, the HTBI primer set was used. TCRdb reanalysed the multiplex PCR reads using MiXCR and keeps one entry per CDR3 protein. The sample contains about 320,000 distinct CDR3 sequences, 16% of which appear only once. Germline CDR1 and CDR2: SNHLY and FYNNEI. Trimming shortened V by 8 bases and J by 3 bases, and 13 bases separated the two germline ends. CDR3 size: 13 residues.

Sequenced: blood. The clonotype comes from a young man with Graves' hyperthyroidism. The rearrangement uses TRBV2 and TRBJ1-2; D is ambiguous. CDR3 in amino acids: CASDEFVHYGYTF. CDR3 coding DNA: TGTGCCAGCGATGAATTCGTCCACTATGGCTACACCTTC.